This paragraph reports one T cell receptor (beta chain). Its antigen is unknown. One end of the junction does not line up with germline, which may come from a read error. This record belongs to a study of cytomegalovirus exposure and HLA in healthy donors. Study context: Of 300 to 450 genotyped donors, 70% to 85% clustered with self-reported Caucasian donors.

The PCR used 60 Vbeta and 13 Jbeta primers. TCRdb's table, derived via immunoSEQ multiplex PCR, lists solely in-frame clones and lacks some. The sample lists 100,000 or so clones; roughly four fifths were seen once. Study-wide results and caveats: Earlier analysis looked at TCR beta V segments, and most were productive about 87% or about 30% of the time.

The CDR3 runs to 13 residues. Germline V gives CDR1 MNHEY, CDR2 SVGAGI. The rearrangement uses TRBV6-5 and TRBJ2-1; tentatively, D is TRBD2 (7 bases). Sequenced material: PBMCs. This clonotype was sampled from a man aged 45-65 years in good health and CMV-seronegative. The CDR3 nucleotides read TGTGCCAGCAGTGAAGCTGGGGGCACTAGCGAGATCTTC. It translates to CASSEAGGTSEIF.